These T cell receptor beta chains were read from a single sample in a study of fetal regulatory T cell absence and autoimmunity. Using immunoSEQ multiplex PCR, the repertoire was profiled, and TCRdb retains in-frame clones only, with some absent. This sample carries more than 90,000 clones, about 78% of them seen once, and the ten largest clones take approximately 1.9%. The sequenced material came from pancreas tissue. The receptors come from a male donor with IPEX syndrome. The CDR3 runs from the conserved cysteine through the conserved F or W. The D gene is left open where the match is weak. Clone size is shown for a subset of rows, as once, few, many or a class of expanded clone.

size	J	D	V	CDR3	DNA
-	TRBJ1-2	-	TRBV7-9	CAFGRGYTF	TGTGCCTTTGGGCGTGGCTACACCTTC
-	TRBJ1-5	TRBD1	TRBV6-5	CASSSPTGTNQPQHF	TGTGCCAGCAGTTCCCCGACAGGGACCAATCAGCCCCAGCATTTT
-	TRBJ2-7	-	TRBV15	CATSRRGGTVTYEQYF	TGTGCCACCAGCAGAAGGGGGGGGACAGTCACGTACGAGCAGTACTTC
few	TRBJ2-7	-	TRBV4-1	CASSQVSSYEQYF	TGCGCCAGCAGCCAAGTAAGCTCCTACGAGCAGTACTTC
few	TRBJ2-7	TRBD1	TRBV19	CASSIGDRGLFYEQYF	TGTGCCAGTAGTATAGGTGACAGGGGGCTCTTCTACGAGCAGTACTTC
-	TRBJ2-7	-	TRBV5-4	CASSHRDGSYEQYF	TGTGCCAGCAGCCACCGGGACGGGAGCTACGAGCAGTACTTC
few	TRBJ2-7	TRBD2	TRBV2	CASGLAGVYEQYF	TGTGCCAGCGGACTAGCGGGAGTTTACGAGCAGTACTTC
once	TRBJ1-2	-	TRBV20-1	CSARHNYGYTF	TGCAGTGCTAGACATAACTATGGCTACACCTTC
-	TRBJ2-3	-	TRBV9	CASSVAGARTDTQYF	TGTGCCAGCAGCGTCGCGGGGGCCCGCACAGATACGCAGTATTTT
few	TRBJ1-2	TRBD1	TRBV18	CASSPFDRGRGYTF	TGTGCCAGCTCACCATTTGACAGGGGGCGAGGCTACACCTTC
-	TRBJ2-3	-	TRBV14	CASSRRTGAFPSTDTQYF	TGTGCCAGCAGCCGACGTACAGGAGCGTTTCCTAGCACAGATACGCAGTATTTT
-	TRBJ1-5	-	TRBV30	CAWSGNSRGLNQPQHF	TGTGCCTGGAGTGGCAATAGTAGGGGCCTGAATCAGCCCCAGCATTTT
-	TRBJ2-5	-	TRBV7-6	CASSPVPYSKGQETQYF	TGTGCCAGCAGCCCAGTCCCATATAGCAAGGGGCAAGAGACCCAGTACTTC
-	TRBJ2-7	TRBD2	TRBV27	CASSLEAGGFYEQYF	TGTGCCAGCAGTTTAGAAGCGGGAGGTTTCTACGAGCAGTACTTC
-	TRBJ2-3	-	TRBV13	CASSPPWDSHTDTQYF	TGTGCCAGCAGCCCCCCGTGGGACTCCCACACAGATACGCAGTATTTT
-	TRBJ2-7	-	TRBV11-2	CASSLGRDVSYEQYF	TGTGCCAGCAGCTTAGGTCGGGATGTCTCCTACGAGCAGTACTTC
few	TRBJ2-7	TRBD2	TRBV7-2	CASSLAGTSGPDEQYF	TGTGCCAGCAGCTTAGCTGGGACTAGCGGCCCTGACGAGCAGTACTTC
once	TRBJ2-2	-	TRBV7-2	CASSWAGANTGELFF	TGTGCCAGTTCCTGGGCGGGGGCCAACACCGGGGAGCTGTTTTTT
-	TRBJ2-4	TRBD1	TRBV6-5	CASSPRGQGIQYF	TGTGCCAGCAGCCCCAGGGGGCAGGGCATTCAGTACTTC
-	TRBJ2-7	-	TRBV21-1	CASSKALQREGEQYF	TGTGCCAGCAGCAAAGCGCTCCAGCGGGAGGGCGAGCAGTACTTC
-	TRBJ2-7	TRBD1	TRBV6-5	CASSYRQGADEQYF	TGTGCCAGCAGTTACCGACAGGGGGCTGACGAGCAGTACTTC
few	TRBJ1-2	-	TRBV5-4	CASTTHSRAYGYTF	TGTGCCAGCACCACCCACAGCAGGGCCTATGGCTACACCTTC
-	TRBJ2-5	TRBD2	TRBV9	CASSASGREETQYF	TGTGCCAGCAGCGCTAGCGGAAGAGAAGAGACCCAGTACTTC
-	TRBJ2-2	-	TRBV11-3	CASSREGFLTNTGELFF	TGTGCCAGCAGCCGAGAGGGGTTTTTAACGAACACCGGGGAGCTGTTTTTT
-	TRBJ2-3	TRBD2	TRBV11-2	CASSPLGGGATDTQYF	TGTGCCAGCAGCCCGCTTGGCGGGGGGGCCACAGATACGCAGTATTTT
-	TRBJ1-5	-	TRBV6-1	CASRGGRWGNQPQHF	TGTGCCAGCCGGGGTGGAAGGTGGGGGAATCAGCCCCAGCATTTT
few	TRBJ2-3	-	TRBV19	CASSIDGTSTDTQYF	TGTGCCAGTAGTATAGACGGGACTAGCACAGATACGCAGTATTTT
-	TRBJ2-2	TRBD2	TRBV7-7	CASSISGSGELFF	TGTGCCAGCAGCATTAGCGGGAGCGGGGAGCTGTTTTTT
-	TRBJ1-2	TRBD1	TRBV5-1	CASSLAPRGYGYTF	TGCGCCAGCAGCTTGGCCCCCAGGGGGTATGGCTACACCTTC
-	TRBJ1-5	-	TRBV19	CASSIFRADQPQHF	TGTGCCAGTAGTATATTTCGGGCGGATCAGCCCCAGCATTTT
-	TRBJ2-7	-	TRBV19	CASSPPQQGQSYEQYF	TGTGCCAGTAGTCCGCCCCAGCAGGGACAAAGCTACGAGCAGTACTTC
-	TRBJ2-7	TRBD1	TRBV27	CASSRQGAYYEQYF	TGTGCCAGCAGTAGACAGGGGGCTTACTACGAGCAGTACTTC
-	TRBJ2-7	-	TRBV6-4	CASSYGQSSYEQYF	TGTGCCAGCAGTTACGGGCAGAGCTCCTACGAGCAGTACTTC
few	TRBJ2-1	TRBD2	TRBV7-2	CASSSGLARNEQFF	TGTGCCAGCAGCTCCGGACTAGCTAGGAATGAGCAGTTCTTC
-	TRBJ1-1	TRBD1	TRBV19	CASSASTGGTEAFF	TGTGCCAGTAGTGCCTCGACAGGGGGCACTGAAGCTTTCTTT
medium-sized	TRBJ1-6	-	TRBV4-1	CASSQVGTSNSPLHF	TGCGCCAGCAGCCAAGTGGGGACGAGCAATTCACCCCTCCACTTT
-	TRBJ1-2	-	TRBV2	CASSEASGALKANYGYTF	TGTGCCAGCAGTGAAGCGTCGGGGGCCCTCAAAGCTAACTATGGCTACACCTTC
-	TRBJ2-5	-	TRBV18	CASSPLQGQETQYF	TGTGCCAGCTCACCCTTACAGGGCCAAGAGACCCAGTACTTC
few	TRBJ2-7	TRBD1	TRBV2	CASNPTGGYEQYF	TGTGCCAGCAACCCAACAGGGGGCTACGAGCAGTACTTC
-	TRBJ1-6	-	TRBV7-2	CASSLSGTGNSPLHF	TGTGCCAGCAGCTTATCAGGGACGGGTAATTCACCCCTCCACTTT
-	TRBJ2-3	-	TRBV9	CASSVLGSDTQYF	TGTGCCAGCAGCGTACTTGGGTCTGATACGCAGTATTTT
once	TRBJ2-7	-	TRBV9	CASSEGTGMVPYEQYF	TGTGCCAGCAGCGAGGGAACAGGTATGGTACCCTACGAGCAGTACTTC
-	TRBJ2-7	-	TRBV4-1	CASSQVLGVYEQYF	TGCGCCAGCAGCCAAGTATTGGGGGTATACGAGCAGTACTTC
-	TRBJ2-1	-	TRBV12-5	CASGLRGWDEQFF	TGTGCTAGTGGTTTGAGAGGTTGGGATGAGCAGTTCTTC
-	TRBJ2-3	-	TRBV19	CASSGTLTDTQYF	TGTGCCAGTAGTGGGACTCTCACAGATACGCAGTATTTT
-	TRBJ2-2	-	TRBV19	CASKDRERPNTGELFF	TGTGCCAGTAAGGACCGAGAGAGACCGAACACCGGGGAGCTGTTTTTT
-	TRBJ1-2	-	TRBV7-9	CASSLQGPSYGYTF	TGTGCCAGCAGCTTGCAGGGACCTTCCTATGGCTACACCTTC